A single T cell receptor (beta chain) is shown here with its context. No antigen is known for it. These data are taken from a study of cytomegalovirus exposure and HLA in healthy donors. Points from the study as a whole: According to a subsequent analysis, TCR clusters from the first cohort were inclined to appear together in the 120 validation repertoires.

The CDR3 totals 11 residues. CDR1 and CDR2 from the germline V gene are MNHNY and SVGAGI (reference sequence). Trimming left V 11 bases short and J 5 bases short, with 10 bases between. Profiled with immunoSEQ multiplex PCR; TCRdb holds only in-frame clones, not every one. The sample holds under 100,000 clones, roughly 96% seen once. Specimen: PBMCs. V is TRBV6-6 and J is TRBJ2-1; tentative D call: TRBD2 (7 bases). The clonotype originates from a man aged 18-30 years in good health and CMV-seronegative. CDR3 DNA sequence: TGTGCCGGGGGGGGCCACAATGAGCAGTTCTTC. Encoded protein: CAGGGHNEQFF.